The 4 T cell receptor beta chains below were found in one sample sequenced in a study of OX40 agonist ivuxolimab in advanced cancers. Sequencing was performed with immunoSEQ multiplex PCR; in TCRdb, only in-frame clones are kept and a portion is missing. The top ten hold 1.5% to 2% of the sample, which has about 83,000 clones, about 80% seen once. Sequencing was performed on CD4+ or CD8+ T cells sorted from blood, taken in a trial of the OX40 agonist ivuxolimab. All receptors come from an adult with an advanced solid tumor such as melanoma, head and neck, liver or kidney cancer.

V and J are TRBV11-1 and TRBJ2-5; TRBD2 aligns across 7 bases. V lost 4 bases and J lost 4; bases outside the gene matches: 9. The V gene's germline CDR1 is SGHAT and CDR2 FQDESV (reference sequence). This CDR3 contains 15 residues. The CDR3 DNA reads as TGTGCCAGCAGCTCCGGTGGGAGGGGCGTAGAGACCCAGTACTTC. This encodes CASSSGGRGVETQYF. The full variable domain, in which reference TRBV11-1 and TRBJ2-5 provide the parts outside the CDR3, is EAEVAQSPRYKITEKSQAVAFWCDPISGHATLYWYRQILGQGPELLVQFQDESVVDDSQLPKDRFSAERLKGVDSTLKIQPAELGDSAMYLCASSSGGRGVETQYFGPGTRLLVL.

This chain connects TRBV5-1 to TRBJ2-1, with TRBD1 matching over 8 bases. CDR1 is SGHRS and CDR2 is YFSETQ in the germline V gene. This CDR3 is 17 amino acids long. V was clipped by 4 bases and J by 0 bases; unmatched bases: 9. The CDR3 nucleotides read TGCGCCAGCAGCACGTGGGGCGACAGGGGCTCCTACAATGAGCAGTTCTTC. This codes for CASSTWGDRGSYNEQFF.

V is TRBV2 and J is TRBJ1-2, with a possible D match to TRBD1 (5 bases). Germline CDR1 reads SNHLY; CDR2 reads FYNNEI. This CDR3 contains 15 residues. Between the trimmed V and J ends, which lost 7 bases and 5 bases, there was a span of 20 bases. For the CDR3, the DNA is TGTGCCAGCACCCTCTTTCGGGGGAGCTTTTATGGCTACACCTTC. Translated: CASTLFRGSFYGYTF.

In this sample, this clone turned up a few times. The chain couples TRBV7-9 to TRBJ1-2; D possibly corresponds to TRBD1 (6 bases). The germline CDR1 and CDR2 sequences are SEHNR and FQNEAQ (reference sequence). Trimming removed 1 base at V and 8 bases at J, with 14 bases between. There are 14 residues in the CDR3. CDR3 sequence: CASSLGIAGAGYTF. The DNA of the CDR3 is TGTGCCAGCAGCTTAGGCATAGCAGGGGCCGGCTACACCTTC.